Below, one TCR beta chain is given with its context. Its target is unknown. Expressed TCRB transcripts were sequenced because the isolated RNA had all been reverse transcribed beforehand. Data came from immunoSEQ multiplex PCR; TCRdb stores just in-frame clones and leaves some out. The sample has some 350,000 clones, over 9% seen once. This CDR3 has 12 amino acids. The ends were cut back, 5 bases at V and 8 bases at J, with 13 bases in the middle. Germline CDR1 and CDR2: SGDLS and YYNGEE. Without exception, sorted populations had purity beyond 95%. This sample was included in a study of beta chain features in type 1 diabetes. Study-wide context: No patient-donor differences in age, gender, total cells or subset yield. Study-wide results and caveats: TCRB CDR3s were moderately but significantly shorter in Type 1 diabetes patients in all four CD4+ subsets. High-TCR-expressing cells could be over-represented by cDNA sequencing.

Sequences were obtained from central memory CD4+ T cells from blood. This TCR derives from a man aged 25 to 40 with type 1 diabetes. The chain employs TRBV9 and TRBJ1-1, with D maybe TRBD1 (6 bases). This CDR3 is CASSADSQEAFF. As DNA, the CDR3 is TGTGCCAGCAGTGCGGACAGCCAAGAAGCTTTCTTT. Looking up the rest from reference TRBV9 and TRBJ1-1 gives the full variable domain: DSGVTQTPKHLITATGQRVTLRCSPRSGDLSVYWYQQSLDQGLQFLIQYYNGEERAKGNILERFSAQQFPDLHSELNLSSLELGDSALYFCASSADSQEAFFGQGTRLTVV.